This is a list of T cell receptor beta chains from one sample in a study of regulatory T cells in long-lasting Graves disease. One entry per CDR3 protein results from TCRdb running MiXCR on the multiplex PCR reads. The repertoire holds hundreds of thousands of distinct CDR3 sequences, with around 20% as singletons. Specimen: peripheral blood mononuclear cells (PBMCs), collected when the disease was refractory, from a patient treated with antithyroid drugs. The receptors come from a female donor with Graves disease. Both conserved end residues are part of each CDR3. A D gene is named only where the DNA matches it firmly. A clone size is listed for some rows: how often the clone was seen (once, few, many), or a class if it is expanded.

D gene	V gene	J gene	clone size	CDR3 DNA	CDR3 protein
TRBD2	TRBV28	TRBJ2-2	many	TGTGCCAGCAGTTCCTCTAGCGGATTCACCGGGGAGCTGTTTTTT	CASSSSSGFTGELFF
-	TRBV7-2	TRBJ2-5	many	TGTGCCAGCAGCTCACCGGGCGGGTCTTCGCAGTACTTC	CASSSPGGSSQYF
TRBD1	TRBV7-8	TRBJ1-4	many	TGTGCCAGCAGCATTCAACCGGGACAGGGGAGGAGAACTAATGAAAAACTGTTTTTT	CASSIQPGQGRRTNEKLFF
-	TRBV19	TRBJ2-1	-	TGTGCCAGTAGTATTACGGACTCCTACAATGAGCAGTTCTTC	CASSITDSYNEQFF
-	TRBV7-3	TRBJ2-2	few	TGTGCCAGCAGCGGTTCGGGCCTCGGGGAGCTGTTTTTT	CASSGSGLGELFF
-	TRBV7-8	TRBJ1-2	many	TGTGCCAGCAGCTCACGGGACTCCAGTGGCTACACCTTC	CASSSRDSSGYTF
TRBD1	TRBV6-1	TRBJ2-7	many	TGTGCCAGCAGTGGCCGGGACAGGTGGATCTACGAGCAGTACTTC	CASSGRDRWIYEQYF
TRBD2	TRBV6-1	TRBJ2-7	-	TGTGCCAGCAGCAGACTAGCGGGAGATTTCAACGAGCAGTACTTC	CASSRLAGDFNEQYF
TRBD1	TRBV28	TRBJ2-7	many	TGTGCCAGCAGTGAGGGACAGGGGAGAGACGAGCAGTACTTC	CASSEGQGRDEQYF
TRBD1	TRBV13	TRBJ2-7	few	TGTGCCAGCAGCACCCGGGACAGGCCCTACGAGCAGTACTTC	CASSTRDRPYEQYF